Below are 30 T cell receptor beta chains sequenced from a single sample in a study of blood T cells in healthy people across ages. A sample-barcoded 5' primer and a J-beta primer mix were used in a second PCR of about 7 to 12 cycles. One entry per CDR3 protein results from TCRdb running MiXCR on the 5' RACE reads. The sample shows 950,000 to 1,200,000 distinct CDR3 sequences, approximately 38% of them seen only once. The specimen sequenced was blood. The receptors were gathered from a man in his late teens or twenties in good health.

This clonotype was recorded at least ten times. The V call is TRBV7-2, the J call TRBJ1-2; weak D call: TRBD1 (6 bases). The CDR3 is made up of 15 amino acids. Deletions cut 1 base from V and 4 bases from J, with 13 bases between. The germline gives CDR1 SGHTA, CDR2 FQGNSA. The CDR3 coding sequence is TGTGCCAGCAGCTTAGTAAGGACAGAGCCCTATGGCTACACCTTC. Protein product: CASSLVRTEPYGYTF.

In its sample, this clonotype was seen a few times. V is TRBV29-1 and J is TRBJ1-6; D is unclear. CDR1 and CDR2 from the germline V gene are SQVTM and ANQGSEA. With 3 bases removed from V and 12 bases from J, the gap between germline ends came to 12 bases. This CDR3 spans 12 amino acids. CDR3 residues: CSVECLVVPLHF. Written as DNA, the CDR3 is TGCAGCGTTGAGTGCTTGGTTGTACCCCTCCACTTT.

The DNA of the CDR3 is TGCAGTGCTAGAGTGGACAGCGAAGGGAAACCGAACACTGAAGCTTTCTTT. Protein sequence: CSARVDSEGKPNTEAFF. This chain joins TRBV20-1 and TRBJ1-1; tentatively, D is TRBD1 (6 bases). The V gene's germline CDR1 is DFQATT and CDR2 SNEGSKA (reference sequence). This CDR3 comprises 17 residues. V gave up 1 base and J gave up 1 base, with 19 bases separating them.

This clonotype showed up many times. The genes are TRBV28 and TRBJ2-5; no reliable D call. With 7 bases removed from V and 5 bases from J, the gap between germline ends came to 17 bases. Germline V gene sequence: CDR1 MDHEN, CDR2 SYDVKM. The CDR3 has 14 residues. The CDR3 region has the DNA TGTGCCAGCACTTTTCCAGGAGTAGGGGAGACCCAGTACTTC. This encodes CASTFPGVGETQYF.

The chain couples TRBV20-1 to TRBJ2-3; weak D call: TRBD2 (7 bases). V was trimmed by 3 bases and J by 1 base, leaving 17 bases between them. Germline V gives CDR1 DFQATT, CDR2 SNEGSKA (reference sequence). There are 16 residues in the CDR3. The CDR3 DNA sequence: TGCAGTGCTAGGGGGAGGGGGGGGCGAGGCACAGATACGCAGTATTTT. Its protein product is CSARGRGGRGTDTQYF.

This chain uses TRBV20-1 with TRBJ1-1; TRBD1 aligns across 7 bases. The V gene's germline CDR1 is DFQATT and CDR2 SNEGSKA (reference sequence). CDR3 size: 14 residues. V trimming: 0 bases; J trimming: 1 base; junction bases outside the gene matches: 2. CDR3 sequence: CSAREGTENTEAFF. CDR3 in DNA: TGCAGTGCTAGAGAGGGGACAGAGAACACTGAAGCTTTCTTT.

This chain's CDR3 is CASRSTGGPEELFF. CDR3 nucleotides: TGTGCCAGCAGATCGACAGGGGGTCCCGAGGAGCTGTTTTTT. The chain carries TRBV28 and TRBJ2-2; 9 bases are a match to TRBD1. Germline V CDR1 and CDR2: MDHEN, SYDVKM. The CDR3 is made up of 14 amino acids. V lost 6 bases and J lost 10; bases outside the gene matches: 9.

This clonotype has only a few counts. This chain's CDR3 is CASSAKVGAANQPQHF. In DNA form, the CDR3 reads TGTGCCAGCAGTGCGAAGGTAGGGGCAGCCAATCAGCCCCAGCATTTT. V usage is TRBV27 and J usage is TRBJ1-5, with D maybe TRBD1 (5 bases). The CDR3 sequence is 16 residues long. CDR1 MNHEY and CDR2 SMNVEV come from the germline V gene (reference sequence). The V and J ends lost 5 bases and 3 bases respectively, with 17 bases between them.

The CDR3 DNA reads as TGTGCCAGCAGCTTAGGGCCTAGCGGGTCAGATACGCAGTATTTT. This translates into CASSLGPSGSDTQYF. The chain couples TRBV7-2 to TRBJ2-3; the match to TRBD2 covers 8 bases. V was pared by 1 base and J by 4 bases, with 4 bases of the junction left unmatched. The CDR3 consists of 15 residues. Germline V CDR1 and CDR2: SGHTA, FQGNSA.

The V gene is TRBV28, the J gene TRBJ2-3; D is perhaps TRBD2 (5 bases). The CDR3 is 16 residues long. Trimming pared 0 bases from V and 2 bases from J, leaving 12 bases between. CDR1 MDHEN and CDR2 SYDVKM come from the germline V gene. Here the CDR3 DNA reads TGTGCCAGCAGTTTATGGGGGAGTCGGATCACAGATACGCAGTATTTT. This encodes CASSLWGSRITDTQYF.

This clonotype was seen repeatedly, ten times or more. A read error is possible here, since a much larger clone lies one base away. V and J are TRBV28 and TRBJ1-6, with D hard to call. The length of the CDR3 is 14 residues. From germline, CDR1 is MDHEN and CDR2 SYDVKM. V lost 5 bases to trimming and J lost 6 bases, with 11 bases between them. CDR3 coding DNA: TGTGCCAGCAGTGTAGAGGTTTTTAATTCACCCCTCCACTTT. Translation gives CASSVEVFNSPLHF.

V usage is TRBV10-3 and J usage is TRBJ1-5; 9 nucleotides match TRBD1. CDR1 and CDR2 from the germline V gene are ENHRY and SYGVKD. The CDR3 has 16 amino acids. With 6 bases clipped from V and 3 bases from J, the junction kept 9 bases outside the gene matches. In nucleotides, the CDR3 is TGTGCCATCAGCGGGACAGGGCCCAGATACAATCAGCCCCAGCATTTT. Amino acid sequence: CAISGTGPRYNQPQHF.

This clonotype was seen once. The chain employs TRBV15 and TRBJ1-3; no clear D. Germline CDR1 LNHNV, CDR2 YYDKDF (reference sequence). The CDR3 is 16 residues long. The V gene lost 0 bases and the J gene lost 0 bases, with 9 bases spanning the gap. The CDR3 spells CATSRDGTASGNTIYF. CDR3 nucleotides: TGTGCCACCAGCAGAGATGGTACAGCCTCTGGAAACACCATATATTTT.

V is TRBV6-5 and J is TRBJ1-2, with D perhaps matching TRBD1 (5 bases). Trimming removed 3 bases from V and 8 bases from J, with 10 bases in between. CDR3 length: 12 residues. The V gene's germline CDR1 is MNHEY and CDR2 SVGAGI. The CDR3 loop is CASSYQGWGYTF. The CDR3, as DNA: TGTGCCAGCAGTTATCAGGGCTGGGGCTACACCTTC.

This clonotype was seen only once. J is TRBJ2-1 and V is TRBV7-9, with unresolved D. The CDR3 has 18 amino acids. Germline CDR1 reads SEHNR; CDR2 reads FQNEAQ (reference sequence). Trimming cost V 5 bases and J 2 bases, with 22 bases left between them. The CDR3 DNA reads as TGTGCCAGCAGCCCATATCGGCTGACTCAACAAACCTACAATGAGCAGTTCTTC. This codes for CASSPYRLTQQTYNEQFF.

The V gene is TRBV5-1, the J gene TRBJ1-2, with 8 bases fitting TRBD1. V shed 5 bases and J 8 bases; nucleotides not matched to a gene: 8. The CDR3 spans 13 residues. Germline V gives CDR1 SGHRS, CDR2 YFSETQ. DNA for the CDR3: TGCGCCAGCAGGACCGGGACAGGAGAAGGCTACACCTTC. Its translation is CASRTGTGEGYTF.

The rearrangement joins TRBV12-3 or TRBV12-4 to TRBJ1-1; D perhaps matches TRBD1 (6 bases). The V end lost 7 bases, the J end lost 7 bases, and 16 bases lay between the germline ends. This CDR3 has 13 residues. The DNA for the CDR3 is TGTGCCAGCACCCACATTGGGGGCCTTGAAGCTTTCTTT. Protein product: CASTHIGGLEAFF.

This clonotype was counted only a few times. V is TRBV9 and J is TRBJ2-1; 13 nucleotides agree with TRBD2. The length of the CDR3 is 18 residues. Per the germline V gene, CDR1 is SGDLS and CDR2 is YYNGEE. V was pared by 4 bases and J by 0 bases, with 7 bases of the junction left unmatched. The CDR3 protein is CASSPGLAGPSSYNEQFF. The CDR3, as DNA: TGTGCCAGCAGCCCGGGACTAGCGGGGCCAAGCTCCTACAATGAGCAGTTCTTC.

V gene TRBV6-5 combines with J gene TRBJ1-3; D is uncertain. This CDR3 spans 14 amino acids. Germline values: CDR1 MNHEY, CDR2 SVGAGI. Trimming shortened V by 8 bases and J by 7 bases, and 18 bases separated the two germline ends. The DNA of the CDR3 is TGTGCCAGCGGATCGCGGGAGGGCCGGAACACCATATATTTT. It encodes CASGSREGRNTIYF.

The chain recombines TRBV5-1 with TRBJ2-1; D might be TRBD1 (5 bases). Germline lookup yields CDR1 SGHRS and CDR2 YFSETQ. The V and J ends lost 4 bases and 6 bases respectively, with 8 bases between them. This CDR3 comprises 12 residues. The CDR3 here is CASSHQGNEQFF. The CDR3, as DNA: TGCGCCAGCAGCCACCAGGGCAATGAGCAGTTCTTC.

The chain couples TRBV5-1 to TRBJ2-1, with 7 bases fitting TRBD1. The ends lost 2 bases at V and 5 bases at J; junction bases unmatched: 7. Germline-derived CDR1 and CDR2 are SGHRS and YFSETQ. The CDR3 loop spans 15 amino acids. CDR3 in amino acids: CASSFNVGTDNEQFF. CDR3 bases: TGCGCCAGCAGCTTTAACGTTGGGACAGACAATGAGCAGTTCTTC.

The rearrangement joins TRBV30 to TRBJ2-2; 11 nucleotides match TRBD1. Germline V CDR1 and CDR2: GTSNPN, SVGIG (reference sequence). The CDR3 runs 14 residues. The trim removed 1 base at V and 8 bases at J, leaving 3 bases unmatched. The CDR3 sequence is CAWSADRGPGELFF. The CDR3 DNA is TGTGCCTGGAGTGCGGACAGGGGGCCTGGGGAGCTGTTTTTT.

This clonotype was detected only once. The V and J genes are TRBV28 and TRBJ2-7; 8 bases are a match to TRBD1. V lost 4 bases and J lost 6; bases outside the gene matches: 5. The CDR3 totals 13 residues. The germline V gene encodes CDR1 MDHEN and CDR2 SYDVKM. The CDR3: CASSSPTGGEQYF. The CDR3 DNA sequence: TGTGCCAGCAGTTCCCCCACAGGGGGCGAGCAGTACTTC.

J is TRBJ2-5 and V is TRBV6-1; TRBD1 matches 8 bases. The CDR3 is 15 residues long. With V trimmed by 7 bases and J by 3 bases, 10 bases remained unmatched. In germline, CDR1 is MNHNS, CDR2 SASEGT. The CDR3 nucleotides are TGTGCCAGCAATCGTGACAGGGGCATCAAAGAGACCCAGTACTTC. Translated: CASNRDRGIKETQYF.

This clonotype appeared a few times. The V call is TRBV20-1, the J call TRBJ1-6; D may be TRBD1 (6 bases). Germline V lookup: CDR1 DFQATT, CDR2 SNEGSKA (reference sequence). The CDR3 has 14 amino acids. The ends were cut back, 0 bases at V and 9 bases at J, with 12 bases in the middle. The CDR3 region has the DNA TGCAGTGCTAGAGATCAAACAGGGTTTTCACCCCTCCACTTT. Protein sequence: CSARDQTGFSPLHF.

The rearrangement links TRBV7-9 to TRBJ1-6; 9 bases align to TRBD1. Germline CDR1 reads SEHNR; CDR2 reads FQNEAQ (reference sequence). The length of the CDR3 is 15 residues. J gave up 9 bases and V 5 bases, and 8 bases lay outside the gene matches. CDR3 bases: TGTGCCAGCAGCCTCACGGGACAGGGCGGTTCACCCCTCCACTTT. Translating gives CASSLTGQGGSPLHF.

In the case of this clonotype: One base away lies a much larger clone, so this may be a sequencing read error. The chain uses TRBV7-9 and TRBJ2-1; no clear D gene. The CDR3 runs 13 residues. Germline V CDR1 and CDR2: SEHNR, FQNEAQ (reference sequence). The V end lost 4 bases, the J end lost 5 bases, and 9 bases lay between the germline ends. The CDR3 bases are TGTGCCAGCAGCTCAGCGAAAAACAATGAGCAGTTCTTC. Its translation: CASSSAKNNEQFF.

The V gene is TRBV27, the J gene TRBJ1-1; 10 nucleotides align to TRBD1. Germline V lookup: CDR1 MNHEY, CDR2 SMNVEV (reference sequence). Germline trimming cut 8 bases from V and 5 bases from J; bases unmatched to any gene: 11. The CDR3 length is 15 residues. CDR3 sequence (DNA): TGTGCCAGCGGGACCGGGACAGGGGCGGGTACTGAAGCTTTCTTT. Translation gives CASGTGTGAGTEAFF.

Many counts were recorded for this clonotype. One end of the junction does not line up with germline, which may come from a read error. V gene TRBV29-1 combines with J gene TRBJ1-2, with D perhaps TRBD1 (6 bases). The CDR3 consists of 11 residues. From germline, CDR1 is SQVTM and CDR2 ANQGSEA. CDR3 DNA sequence: TGCAGCGGTGAAGTCCAGGGGGGCTACACCTTC. This gives the protein CSGEVQGGYTF.

The table lists this clonotype with many counts. The rearrangement joins TRBV5-4 to TRBJ2-7; D unresolved. This CDR3 contains 13 residues. Trimming took off 1 base at V and 0 bases at J, with 5 bases between the two ends. CDR1 and CDR2 (germline): SGHNT, YYREEE (reference sequence). In nucleotides, the CDR3 is TGTGCCAGCAGCTTGAGGGCCTCCTACGAGCAGTACTTC. Protein: CASSLRASYEQYF.